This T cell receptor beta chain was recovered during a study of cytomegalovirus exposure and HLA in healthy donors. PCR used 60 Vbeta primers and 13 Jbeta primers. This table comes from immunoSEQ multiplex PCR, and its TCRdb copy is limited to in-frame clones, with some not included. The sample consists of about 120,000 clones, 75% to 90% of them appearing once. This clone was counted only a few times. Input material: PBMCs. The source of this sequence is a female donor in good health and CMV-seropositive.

The CDR3 region has the DNA TGTGCCAGCAGCCCCGGGACAGGTTCTGAAAAACTGTTTTTT. This sequence encodes CASSPGTGSEKLFF. The chain joins TRBV7-9 to TRBJ1-4; 8 bases match TRBD1. Trimming removed 5 bases from V and 7 bases from J; junction bases left unmatched: 6. Germline V gene data show CDR1 as SEHNR and CDR2 as FQNEAQ (reference sequence). The CDR3 runs to 14 residues.